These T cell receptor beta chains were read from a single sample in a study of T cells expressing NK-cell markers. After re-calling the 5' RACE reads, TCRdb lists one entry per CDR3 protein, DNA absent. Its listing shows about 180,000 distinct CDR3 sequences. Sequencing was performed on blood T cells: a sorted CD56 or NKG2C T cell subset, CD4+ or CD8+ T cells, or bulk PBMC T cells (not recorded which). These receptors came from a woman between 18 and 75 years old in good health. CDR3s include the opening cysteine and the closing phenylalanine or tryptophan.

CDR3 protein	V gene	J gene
CSAPGLRPNEQFF	TRBV20-1	TRBJ2-1
CAIWGGQLNTGELFF	TRBV10-3	TRBJ2-2
CASSWTDHLATNEKLFF	TRBV5-1	TRBJ1-4
CASSLREVQGTQYF	TRBV7-9	TRBJ2-5
CASSSLEAYNEQFF	TRBV5-1	TRBJ2-1
CASSPLGQVPYEQYF	TRBV14	TRBJ2-7
CSSGRAFYEQYF	TRBV6-1	TRBJ2-7
CASSLWGGGQETQYF	TRBV7-2	TRBJ2-5
CASTPGTMVSYGYTF	TRBV27	TRBJ1-2
CASSQGGLAGTYNEQFF	TRBV14	TRBJ2-1
CASRLGTNSLIEQYF	TRBV6-1	TRBJ2-7
CSARDRGYSGEQYF	TRBV20-1	TRBJ2-7
CASTLDPGQRMAFF	TRBV2	TRBJ1-1
CASSSYTRNTQYF	TRBV5-1	TRBJ2-3
CASSQALPGEQYF	TRBV3-1	TRBJ2-7
CSARDRLAGGLGNEQFF	TRBV20-1	TRBJ2-1
CSSTKNPYGYTF	TRBV20-1	TRBJ1-2
CSARQTGDSYNEQFF	TRBV20-1	TRBJ2-1
CASSSASESYEQYF	TRBV12-3/TRBV12-4	TRBJ2-7
CASSLDSQGAREQFF	TRBV5-1	TRBJ2-1
CSARPGTSGFEQFF	TRBV20-1	TRBJ2-1
CASSSPRGDTQYF	TRBV5-1	TRBJ2-3
CSAPDFPIQYF	TRBV20-1	TRBJ2-4
CSARDPGGAGNTIYF	TRBV20-1	TRBJ1-3
CSVSPGLENHEQYF	TRBV29-1	TRBJ2-7
CASSRRQGPNTEAFF	TRBV4-1	TRBJ1-1
CASSFSPDQDYEQYF	TRBV5-6	TRBJ2-7
CSAMGGVDQPQHF	TRBV20-1	TRBJ1-5
CAWSVEQTQYF	TRBV30	TRBJ2-5
CASSQDPLRSGYTF	TRBV3-1	TRBJ1-2
CSAPKLAGGHEQYF	TRBV20-1	TRBJ2-7
CASGNREPNTEAFF	TRBV12-5	TRBJ1-1
CASSPRDGTGNSPLHF	TRBV18	TRBJ1-6
CASSFIAGDNNEQFF	TRBV5-1	TRBJ2-1
CASSQISLTYEQYF	TRBV16	TRBJ2-7
CASRGTGVPYEQYF	TRBV11-1	TRBJ2-7
CASSQTGREGYTF	TRBV4-1	TRBJ1-2
CSASASGGVADTQYF	TRBV20-1	TRBJ2-3
CSARDQRPGLFGYTF	TRBV20-1	TRBJ1-2
CASGTATEKLFF	TRBV12-3/TRBV12-4	TRBJ1-4
CAISDRRFDATEAFF	TRBV10-3	TRBJ1-1
CASSTGTSGGFTDTQYF	TRBV11-2	TRBJ2-3
CASSYRGLAGDEQYF	TRBV18	TRBJ2-7
CAIRRTGDTGELFF	TRBV10-3	TRBJ2-2